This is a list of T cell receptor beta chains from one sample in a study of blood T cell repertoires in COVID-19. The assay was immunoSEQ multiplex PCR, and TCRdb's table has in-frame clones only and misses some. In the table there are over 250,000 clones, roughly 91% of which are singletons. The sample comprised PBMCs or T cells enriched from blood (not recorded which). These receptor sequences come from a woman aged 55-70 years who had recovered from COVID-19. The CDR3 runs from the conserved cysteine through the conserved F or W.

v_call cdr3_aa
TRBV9 CASSVGVPSGNTIYF
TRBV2 CASTQDRVGNTIYF
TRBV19 CASNTAGGTDTQYF
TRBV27 CASSQGAPNQPQHF
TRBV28 CASSGDNGETQYF
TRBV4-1 CASSQEDRGREEAFF
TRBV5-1 CASSSWSGDTQYF
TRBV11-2 CASSVRGDQPQHF
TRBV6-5 CASGAGGSSYEQYF
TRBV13 CASSLEGTGGSPLHF
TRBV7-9 CASSLNTVADNEQFF
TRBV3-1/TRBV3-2 CASSLFGGSYEQYF
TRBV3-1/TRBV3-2 CASSQGASGGGYEQYF
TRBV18 CASSPVLGANYGYTF
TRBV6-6 CASSYEGGGGNQPQHF
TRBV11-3 CASGTGPLETQYF
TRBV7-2 CASSLAPVNQPQHF
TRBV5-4 CASSWTGVYNEQFF
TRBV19 CASSMGLAGGNEQFF
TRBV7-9 CASSRGTRWRGGIGYTF